The 32 T cell receptor beta chains below were found in one sample sequenced in a study of T cells in women clearing cervical HPV infection (dated by TCRdb to 2016 to 2018). Receptor amplification or capture employed the immunoSEQ multiplex PCR assay. This is the immuneACCESS table as TCRdb keeps it, with only in-frame sequences that have V and J called. A part of the clones is gone; compared with another copy, unresolved V genes explain less than half, and the rest is unexplained. The table for this sample records under 50,000 clones. Approximately 0.98% of the sample belongs to the ten largest clones. Material: blood buffy coat. These TCRs come from a woman aged 18 to 69 with a cervical HPV16 infection that either progressed to CIN3+ or cleared (not recorded which).

As for this clone: The CDR3 is cut off 3 residues early in the read; its end comes from the germline J gene. The chain is built from TRBV5-5 and TRBJ2-7; D remains ambiguous. V shed 4 bases and J shed 4 bases, with 9 bases lying between them. Germline CDR1 reads SGHKS; CDR2 reads YYEKEE (reference sequence). The CDR3 is 12 residues long. The CDR3: CASSEARYEQYF. The sequenced part of the CDR3 DNA is TGTGCCAGCAGCGAAGCTCGGTACGAG.

A word on this clone: The read gets to within 3 residues of the CDR3 end, and the germline J gene fills in the rest. This rearrangement joins TRBV5-4 to TRBJ2-1; TRBD2 matches at 8 bases. The trim removed 1 base at V and 3 bases at J, leaving 6 bases unmatched. The CDR3 is 16 amino acids. The germline CDR1 and CDR2 sequences are SGHNT and YYREEE (reference sequence). CDR3 loop: CASSLSRAGGYNEQFF. The DNA read from the CDR3 is TGTGCCAGCAGCTTGTCGCGGGCGGGGGGCTACAATGAG.

As to this clone: The CDR3 end is not reached by the read, which stops 3 residues before it; the germline J gene fills it in. The chain links TRBV18 to TRBJ1-4; tentatively, D is TRBD1 (5 bases). Germline loops: CDR1 KGHSH, CDR2 LQKENI. The CDR3 is 13 residues long. The CDR3 DNA, read in part, is TGTGCCAGTTTTAGGTCTGGGGCCAACGTA. Its protein is CASFRSGANV. The complete CDR3 protein is CASFRSGANVLFF.

The CDR3 sequence: CASSQDRGGLFGNEQFF. The CDR3 bases that were read are TGTGCCAGCAGCCAAGATCGGGGGGGCCTTTTTGGCAATGAG. The chain recombines TRBV4-2 with TRBJ2-1; the match to TRBD2 covers 8 bases. The read falls 3 residues short of the CDR3 end, and the missing part is taken from the germline J gene. The V gene's germline CDR1 is LGHNA and CDR2 YNFKEQ. The V segment lost 0 bases and the J segment 6 bases; nucleotides outside the gene matches: 10. The CDR3 contains 17 residues.

Frequency places this clone as medium-sized. Read coverage stops 3 residues before the CDR3 terminus; the germline J gene supplies the remainder. The chain links TRBV7-4 to TRBJ2-3; 8 bases fit TRBD2. Germline V gene sequence: CDR1 SGHVT, CDR2 SQSDAQ. This CDR3 comprises 14 residues. The V and J ends lost 7 bases and 3 bases, in that order; junction bases with no gene match: 6. The CDR3 sequence is CASIILAETDTQYF. The part of the CDR3 DNA that was read is TGTGCCAGCATCATACTAGCGGAAACAGATACG. Full variable domain (missing parts from reference TRBV7-4 and TRBJ2-3): GAGVSQSPRYKVAKRGRDVALRCDSISGHVTLYWYRQTLGQGSEVLTYSQSDAQRDKSGRPSGRFSAERPERSVSTLKIQRTEQGDSAVYLCASIILAETDTQYFGPGTRLTVL.

About this clone itself: The observed sequence ends 3 residues before the CDR3 terminus, with the missing tail filled in from the germline J gene. This chain joins TRBV19 and TRBJ1-4, with 9 bases that match TRBD1. This CDR3 is built from 16 residues. Germline CDR1 LNHDA, CDR2 SQIVND (reference sequence). J lost 4 bases, V lost 5 bases, and 8 bases had no gene match. CDR3 bases read: TGTGCCAGTAGTCCCGGGACAGGGCGGATTAATGAAAAA. Encoded protein: CASSPGTGRINEK. The entire CDR3 sequence reads CASSPGTGRINEKLFF.

Comment on this clone: The CDR3 end lies 3 residues beyond the end of the read and is filled in from the germline J gene. The V call is TRBV2, the J call TRBJ2-5; tentatively, D is TRBD2 (6 bases). V shed 1 base and J shed 7 bases, with 13 bases lying between them. Germline V gene lookup returns CDR1 SNHLY and CDR2 FYNNEI. This CDR3 region has 14 residues. CDR3 residues: CASSEEGRRGTQYF. Incomplete CDR3 DNA: TGTGCCAGCAGTGAAGAAGGGAGGAGGGGGACC.

A word on this clone: The read terminates 3 residues ahead of where the CDR3 ends, so the germline J gene completes it. The chain uses TRBV5-1 and TRBJ2-7, with 10 bases fitting TRBD2. The junction had 5 bases not matched to a gene; V was cut back by 0 bases and J by 2 bases. CDR3 length: 16 residues. Germline values: CDR1 SGHRS, CDR2 YFSETQ. The CDR3: CASSLGVAGGTYEQYF. Incomplete CDR3 DNA: TGCGCCAGCAGCTTGGGGGTAGCGGGGGGTACCTACGAG. Filled out from reference TRBV5-1 and TRBJ2-7, the complete variable domain reads KAGVTQTPRYLIKTRGQQVTLSCSPISGHRSVSWYQQTPGQGLQFLFEYFSETQRNKGNFPGRFSGRQFSNSRSEMNVSTLELGDSALYLCASSLGVAGGTYEQYFGPGTRLTVT.

In the case of this clone: The CDR3 is cut off 3 residues early in the read; its end comes from the germline J gene. The chain links TRBV20-1 to TRBJ2-3; 7 bases align to TRBD2. Losses at the gene ends were 0 bases for V and 1 base for J; bases not matched to a gene: 13. The CDR3 is 18 residues long. Germline V gene data show CDR1 as DFQATT and CDR2 as SNEGSKA (reference sequence). CDR3 bases read: TGCAGTGCTAGAGACCACCTTGATCGGGGGGTCCGCACAGATACG. Translated, it gives CSARDHLDRGVRTDT. The whole CDR3 is CSARDHLDRGVRTDTQYF.

On this clone: The read ends 3 residues early relative to the CDR3; the germline J gene fills the gap. This chain joins TRBV20-1 and TRBJ2-3; tentatively, D is TRBD1 (7 bases). The CDR3 loop spans 18 amino acids. V was shortened by 8 bases and J by 5 bases, with 32 bases between the two germline ends. Germline V lookup: CDR1 DFQATT, CDR2 SNEGSKA (reference sequence). The DNA read from the CDR3 is TGCAGTCAAACTGGAGGGGGCGGAGTAGTCCGGGTGGTAGATACG. Its translation is CSQTGGGGVVRVVDT. The CDR3 in full is CSQTGGGGVVRVVDTQYF.

As for this clone: The CDR3 end lies 3 residues beyond the end of the read and is filled in from the germline J gene. The gene calls are TRBV18 and TRBJ1-4, with a tentative D call TRBD1 (5 bases). The V gene lost 2 bases and the J gene lost 8 bases, with 9 bases spanning the gap. Germline V gene data show CDR1 as KGHSH and CDR2 as LQKENI. CDR3 length: 13 amino acids. The part of the CDR3 DNA that was read is TGTGCCAGCTCACCAATGGAGGGGGAAAAA. This translates into CASSPMEGEK. The CDR3 as a whole reads CASSPMEGEKLFF.

On this clone itself: Sequencing ends 3 residues short of the CDR3 end; the germline J gene provides the rest. This rearrangement joins TRBV19 to TRBJ2-1; 12 bases are a match to TRBD2. This CDR3 spans 19 amino acids. V trimming: 2 bases; J trimming: 5 bases; junction bases outside the gene matches: 13. Germline lookup yields CDR1 LNHDA and CDR2 SQIVND (reference sequence). Incomplete CDR3 DNA: TGTGCCAGTAGTATAAGCGGGACTAGCGGGCCCGCCACCGACAATGAG. Translation: CASSISGTSGPATDNE. The CDR3 reads in full as CASSISGTSGPATDNEQFF. The full variable domain, its missing parts supplied by reference TRBV19 and TRBJ2-1, is DGGITQSPKYLFRKEGQNVTLSCEQNLNHDAMYWYRQDPGQGLRLIYYSQIVNDFQKGDIAEGYSVSREKKESFPLTVTSAQKNPTAFYLCASSISGTSGPATDNEQFFGPGTRLTVL.

Points on this clone: The read ends 3 residues before the CDR3 terminus; that terminus is restored from the germline J gene. The V gene is TRBV7-3, the J gene TRBJ2-3, with TRBD1 matching 7 bases. Germline V gene lookup returns CDR1 SGHTA and CDR2 FQGTGA. The CDR3 contains 14 residues. The V and J ends lost 5 bases and 6 bases, in that order; junction bases with no gene match: 8. CDR3 DNA (partial): TGTGCCAGCAGCACAGGACAGGCCTATGATACG. This encodes CASSTGQAYDT. The whole CDR3 sequence reads CASSTGQAYDTQYF.

Remarks on this clone: The CDR3 end falls 3 residues outside the read, so it is completed with the germline J gene. V is TRBV10-3 and J is TRBJ1-4; TRBD1 might be the D (5 bases). CDR1 is ENHRY, CDR2 SYGVKD, per germline. There are 14 residues in the CDR3. Deletions cut 9 bases from V and 3 bases from J, with 14 bases between. The CDR3 bases that were read are TGTGCCATTTCCTCAGGGATATCTAATGAAAAA. It encodes CAISSGISNEK. The whole CDR3 region reads CAISSGISNEKLFF.

On this clone: From the germline J gene comes the end of the CDR3, since the read stops 3 residues before it. V usage is TRBV2 and J usage is TRBJ2-2, with 7 bases that match TRBD1. The CDR3 extends over 14 amino acids. The germline CDR1 and CDR2 sequences are SNHLY and FYNNEI. The trim removed 5 bases at V and 8 bases at J, leaving 8 bases unmatched. CDR3 region: CASSFRRGNGELFF. CDR3 bases read: TGTGCCAGCAGTTTCCGCAGGGGGAATGGGGAG.

To note about this clone: The read halts 3 residues ahead of the CDR3 end, with the missing end drawn from the germline J gene. The chain is built from TRBV9 and TRBJ2-1; D is perhaps TRBD2 (5 bases). The germline V gene encodes CDR1 SGDLS and CDR2 YYNGEE. Trimming removed 3 bases at V and 4 bases at J, with 11 bases between. The CDR3 covers 14 residues. The CDR3 bases that were read are TGTGCCAGCAGCGAGTCTAGCCGGTACAATGAG. Amino acids: CASSESSRYNE. The whole CDR3 region reads CASSESSRYNEQFF.

The CDR3 bases that were read are TGTGCCAGCAGCTTGGGGGAGGGCAGGGGGCTGGGTGAG. It translates to CASSLGEGRGLGE. The CDR3 in full is CASSLGEGRGLGEQFF. V usage is TRBV5-4 and J usage is TRBJ2-1, with D possibly matching TRBD1 (8 bases). With the read ending 3 residues before the CDR3 end, the germline J gene is used to fill in that end. Per germline, CDR1 SGHNT and CDR2 YYREEE (reference sequence). There are 16 residues in the CDR3. Trimming left V 0 bases short and J 9 bases short, with 19 bases between.

With respect to this clone: The read halts 3 residues ahead of the CDR3 end, with the missing end drawn from the germline J gene. This chain joins TRBV18 and TRBJ2-5; 10 bases fit TRBD2. Germline values: CDR1 KGHSH, CDR2 LQKENI. The V segment lost 4 bases and the J segment 2 bases; nucleotides outside the gene matches: 7. The CDR3 spans 16 residues. Here the CDR3 reads CASSLKPSGGQETQYF. Incomplete CDR3 DNA: TGTGCCAGCTCACTTAAGCCTAGCGGGGGTCAAGAGACC.

About this clone: The observed sequence ends 3 residues before the CDR3 terminus, with the missing tail filled in from the germline J gene. The chain recombines TRBV20-1 with TRBJ2-1, with TRBD2 matching over 10 bases. V trimming: 5 bases; J trimming: 0 bases; junction bases outside the gene matches: 1. The CDR3 length is 14 residues. The germline V gene has CDR1 DFQATT and CDR2 SNEGSKA (reference sequence). The sequenced part of the CDR3 DNA is TGCAGTGCTGAGCGGGGGGGCTCCTACAATGAG. Protein product: CSAERGGSYNE. The CDR3 in its entirety is CSAERGGSYNEQFF.

Turning to this clone: The read finishes 3 residues shy of the CDR3 end, and the germline J gene is used to complete it. The chain couples TRBV4-1 to TRBJ2-7, with D possibly matching TRBD1 (6 bases). This CDR3 has 15 amino acids. Trimming cost V 0 bases and J 5 bases, with 14 bases left between them. Per germline, CDR1 MGHRA and CDR2 YSYEKL. The CDR3 reads CASSQERTEEDEQYF. CDR3 DNA (partial): TGCGCCAGCAGCCAAGAAAGGACAGAGGAGGACGAG.

Notes on this clone: Read sequence stops 3 residues before the CDR3 end, and the germline J gene provides the missing end. The chain combines TRBV18 with TRBJ2-7, with a weak D call TRBD2 (6 bases). V was shortened by 4 bases and J by 6 bases, with 19 bases between the two germline ends. Germline V CDR1 and CDR2: KGHSH, LQKENI. This CDR3 has 15 residues. CDR3 DNA, as far as it was read: TGTGCCAGCTCACTCGCCAATCCGGGGGTCGGCGAG. Translating gives CASSLANPGVGE. The full CDR3 protein is CASSLANPGVGEQYF.

Note on this clone: Read data end 3 residues before the CDR3 end; the end is taken from the germline J gene. This chain links TRBV11-3 with TRBJ1-1, with 8 bases lining up with TRBD1. The germline gives CDR1 SGHNT, CDR2 YENEEA. The CDR3 runs 11 residues. CDR3 DNA, as far as it was read: TGTGCCAGCAGCGCCGGGACAGGA. It translates to CASSAGTG. The entire CDR3 protein reads CASSAGTGAFF.

With respect to this clone: The read ends 3 residues shy of where the CDR3 ends; the end is completed using the germline J gene. This chain uses TRBV19 with TRBJ1-4, with unresolved D. Trimming shortened V by 0 bases and J by 8 bases, and 10 bases separated the two germline ends. This CDR3 is built from 14 residues. Germline values: CDR1 LNHDA, CDR2 SQIVND (reference sequence). The CDR3 is CASSIEGLPEKLFF. The CDR3 DNA, read in part, is TGTGCCAGTAGTATAGAAGGCCTCCCCGAAAAA.

To note about this clone: The read ends 3 residues shy of where the CDR3 ends; the end is completed using the germline J gene. V and J are TRBV5-5 and TRBJ1-3; no reliable D call. The CDR3 length is 15 residues. V lost 0 bases, J lost 4 bases, and 11 bases lay in between. CDR1 and CDR2 (germline): SGHKS, YYEKEE (reference sequence). The CDR3 reads CASSLAGYTGNTIYF. The part of the CDR3 DNA that was read is TGTGCCAGCAGCTTGGCGGGGTATACAGGAAACACC.

The CDR3 is CASSPPGQEGAEAFF. The DNA read from the CDR3 is TGCGCCAGCAGCCCGCCTGGACAGGAGGGCGCTGAA. The chain combines TRBV5-1 with TRBJ1-1; 7 bases align to TRBD1. Read coverage stops 3 residues before the CDR3 terminus; the germline J gene supplies the remainder. The CDR3 loop spans 15 amino acids. Trimming cost V 4 bases and J 6 bases; bases outside gene matches: 12. Germline V gene data show CDR1 as SGHRS and CDR2 as YFSETQ.

About this clone itself: The read halts 3 residues ahead of the CDR3 end, with the missing end drawn from the germline J gene. This chain uses TRBV19 with TRBJ2-1, with TRBD1 as a possible D gene (5 bases). The germline V gene encodes CDR1 LNHDA and CDR2 SQIVND (reference sequence). This CDR3 comprises 17 residues. With 0 bases removed from V and 0 bases from J, the gap between germline ends came to 12 bases. This CDR3 is CASSIDGATSSYNEQFF. The sequenced part of the CDR3 DNA is TGTGCCAGTAGTATAGATGGGGCGACCAGCTCCTACAATGAG. Supplemented by reference TRBV19 and TRBJ2-1, the full variable domain reads DGGITQSPKYLFRKEGQNVTLSCEQNLNHDAMYWYRQDPGQGLRLIYYSQIVNDFQKGDIAEGYSVSREKKESFPLTVTSAQKNPTAFYLCASSIDGATSSYNEQFFGPGTRLTVL.

Comment on this clone: From the germline J gene comes the end of the CDR3, since the read stops 3 residues before it. The chain recombines TRBV5-1 with TRBJ2-7; D remains unclear. Per the germline V gene, CDR1 is SGHRS and CDR2 is YFSETQ. V dropped 3 bases and J dropped 2 bases, with 3 bases sitting between them. This CDR3 comprises 11 residues. The CDR3 reads CASSSTYEQYF. Incomplete CDR3 DNA: TGCGCCAGCAGCTCCACCTACGAG. Supplemented by reference TRBV5-1 and TRBJ2-7, the full variable domain reads KAGVTQTPRYLIKTRGQQVTLSCSPISGHRSVSWYQQTPGQGLQFLFEYFSETQRNKGNFPGRFSGRQFSNSRSEMNVSTLELGDSALYLCASSSTYEQYFGPGTRLTVT.

Incomplete CDR3 DNA: TGTGCCAGTAGTCCCCGAACCGGGACAGCTCTCACAGATACG. Protein: CASSPRTGTALTDT. The CDR3, in full, reads CASSPRTGTALTDTQYF. The chain employs TRBV19 and TRBJ2-3; 7 bases fit TRBD1. The read ends 3 residues before the CDR3 terminus; that terminus is restored from the germline J gene. Germline V CDR1 and CDR2: LNHDA, SQIVND (reference sequence). V was pared by 5 bases and J by 2 bases, with 13 bases of the junction left unmatched. CDR3 length: 17 amino acids.

In regard to this clone: Read data end 3 residues before the CDR3 end; the end is taken from the germline J gene. The chain links TRBV7-9 to TRBJ1-1, with TRBD1 matching over 7 bases. V trimming: 5 bases; J trimming: 1 base; junction bases outside the gene matches: 4. There are 14 residues in the CDR3. Germline assignment: CDR1 SEHNR and CDR2 FQNEAQ (reference sequence). The CDR3 region is CASSPDRANTEAFF. The DNA read from the CDR3 is TGTGCCAGCAGCCCCGACAGGGCGAACACTGAA.

As concerns this clone: The CDR3 is cut off 3 residues early in the read; its end comes from the germline J gene. The rearrangement links TRBV20-1 to TRBJ2-3; D possibly corresponds to TRBD1 (6 bases). CDR3 length: 13 residues. Per the germline V gene, CDR1 is DFQATT and CDR2 is SNEGSKA (reference sequence). V lost 4 bases, J lost 4 bases, and 12 bases lay in between. CDR3 bases read: TGCAGTGCTAATGCTCCAGGGGCAGATACG. Its protein is CSANAPGADT. The CDR3 reads in full as CSANAPGADTQYF.

Remarks on this clone: The CDR3 is cut off 3 residues early in the read; its end comes from the germline J gene. This sequence joins TRBV7-9 and TRBJ2-2, with D unresolved. Germline CDR1 reads SEHNR; CDR2 reads FQNEAQ (reference sequence). This CDR3 comprises 13 residues. CDR3 protein: CASSPDTFEKLFF. The CDR3 bases that were read are TGTGCCAGCAGCCCTGACACCTTTGAAAAG.

Points on this clone: The read halts 3 residues ahead of the CDR3 end, with the missing end drawn from the germline J gene. V and J are TRBV20-1 and TRBJ2-3, with 11 nucleotides matching TRBD2. The CDR3 is 19 amino acids. Looked up from germline, CDR1 is DFQATT and CDR2 is SNEGSKA (reference sequence). Germline trimming cut 4 bases from V and 0 bases from J; bases unmatched to any gene: 15. The CDR3 loop reads CSATYELQGLAASTDTQYF. CDR3 DNA, as far as it was read: TGCAGTGCTACCTACGAACTCCAGGGACTAGCGGCTAGCACAGATACG.